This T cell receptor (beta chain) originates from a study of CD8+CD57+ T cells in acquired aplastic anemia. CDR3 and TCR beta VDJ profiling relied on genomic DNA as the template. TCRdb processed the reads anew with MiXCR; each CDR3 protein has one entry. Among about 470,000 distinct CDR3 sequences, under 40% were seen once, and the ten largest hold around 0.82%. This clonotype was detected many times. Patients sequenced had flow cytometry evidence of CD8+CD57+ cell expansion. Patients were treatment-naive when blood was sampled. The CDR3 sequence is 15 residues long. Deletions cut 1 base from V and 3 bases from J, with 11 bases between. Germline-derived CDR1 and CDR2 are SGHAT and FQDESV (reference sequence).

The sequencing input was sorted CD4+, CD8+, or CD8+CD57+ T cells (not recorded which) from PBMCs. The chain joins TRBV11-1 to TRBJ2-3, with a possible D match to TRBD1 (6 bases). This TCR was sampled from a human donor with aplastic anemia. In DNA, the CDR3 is TGTGCCAGCAGCTTAGTTCAGGGGCGGACAGATACGCAGTATTTT. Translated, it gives CASSLVQGRTDTQYF. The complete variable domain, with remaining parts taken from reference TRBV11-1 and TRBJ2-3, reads EAEVAQSPRYKITEKSQAVAFWCDPISGHATLYWYRQILGQGPELLVQFQDESVVDDSQLPKDRFSAERLKGVDSTLKIQPAELGDSAMYLCASSLVQGRTDTQYFGPGTRLTVL.